This T cell receptor (beta chain) was identified during a study of blood T cell repertoires in COVID-19. As for the study in general: The origin of the acute and convalescent COVID-19 samples was the United States, Italy and Spain. PBMCs, B-cell-depleted T cells, or T cells provided the cDNA or gDNA that made up the material.

In the authors' workflow: Amplified reference gene primers provided the basis for estimating nucleated cell counts. TCRdb's copy holds only in-frame clones and misses some; the assay was immunoSEQ multiplex PCR. V and J calls and clone size follow that table, whereas D and trimming were derived from the DNA. The profile shows some 150,000 clones, around 88% of them singletons. Germline loops: CDR1 SGHNT, CDR2 YYREEE (reference sequence). The CDR3 consists of 16 residues. Germline trimming cut 1 base from V and 2 bases from J; bases unmatched to any gene: 5. The V gene is TRBV5-4, the J gene TRBJ2-3, with 9 bases aligning to TRBD2. What was sequenced was peripheral blood. This TCR came from a man aged 60-69 years with active or convalescent COVID-19. The CDR3 loop reads CASSLRSGRHTDTQYF. The CDR3 DNA is TGTGCCAGCAGCTTGCGAAGCGGGAGGCACACAGATACGCAGTATTTT.